This TCR beta chain was obtained from a study of T cell changes during pregnancy in multiple sclerosis. Data came from immunoSEQ multiplex PCR; TCRdb stores just in-frame clones and leaves some out. Of about 42,000 clones in the sample, approximately 80% were seen once. The CDR3 covers 18 residues. Germline V gene lookup returns CDR1 SGHDN and CDR2 FVKESK. Deletions cut 0 bases from V and 1 base from J, with 18 bases between. This receptor was obtained from a female donor with multiple sclerosis, enrolled in a pregnancy study. The specimen comprised CD4+ T cells from peripheral blood mononuclear cells, sampled before pregnancy. This rearrangement joins TRBV14 to TRBJ1-1; no definite D call. The CDR3 sequence: CASSQDLGSTIPNTEAFF. CDR3 nucleotides: TGTGCCAGCAGCCAAGATCTTGGGAGTACTATACCGAACACTGAAGCTTTCTTT.